This T cell receptor beta chain emerged from a study of T-cell memory formation after mild COVID-19. This clonotype was seen at least ten times. V was pared by 5 bases and J by 2 bases, with 15 bases between. The CDR3 length is 15 residues. Germline V lookup: CDR1 MNHEY, CDR2 SVGAGI. TCRdb analysed the 5' RACE reads with MiXCR anew, one entry per CDR3 protein. This table has approximately 12,000 distinct CDR3 sequences, about 17% appearing once. The sample taken for sequencing was PBMCs or a T cell subset sorted from them (not recorded which). The chain carries TRBV6-5 and TRBJ1-2; a weak D match, TRBD1 (5 bases). This TCR was sampled from a man between 18 and 29 years old who had mild COVID-19 (a few samples of this study predate the infection). Cell type and time point are not known. The CDR3 nucleotides are TGTGCCAGCAGTCCGTCCTTAACAGGAAACTATGGCTACACCTTC. It is translated as CASSPSLTGNYGYTF.